The next 3 T cell receptor beta chains were all read from a single sample in a study of low-dose radiotherapy and immunotherapy resistance in tumors. Primers used for first-strand cDNA, a TRAV- and TRBV-specific set, covered both alpha and beta chains. The TCRs were subjected to amplification over approximately 20 PCR cycles employing a constant-region primer in conjunction with a V-primer adapter. Via MiXCR, TCRdb re-called the reads, giving one row per CDR3 protein. The top ten clones hold over 7% of a sample with around 10,000 distinct CDR3 sequences, approximately 55% of them seen once. Every receptor here comes from a human donor with advanced metastatic prostate, ovarian, gallbladder or colorectal cancer (not recorded which). This table probably holds off-target reads from a library built for another chain.

The genes are TRBV27 and TRBJ2-4, with TRBD1 matching over 11 bases. CDR1 and CDR2 (germline): MNHEY, SMNVEV (reference sequence). The V segment lost 6 bases and the J segment 5 bases; nucleotides outside the gene matches: 6. CDR3 length: 15 amino acids. CDR3 coding DNA: TGTGCCAGCAGCCGCCAGGACAGGGGGCAAAACATTCAGTACTTC. This sequence encodes CASSRQDRGQNIQYF.

The sample holds a few counts of this clonotype. The gene calls are TRBV10-3 and TRBJ2-2; no definite D call. The germline CDR1 and CDR2 sequences are ENHRY and SYGVKD. CDR3 size: 13 residues. V dropped 3 bases and J dropped 3 bases, with 5 bases sitting between them. CDR3 region: CAISDRDTGELFF. CDR3 coding DNA: TGTGCCATCAGTGACCGAGACACCGGGGAGCTGTTTTTT.

The V and J genes are TRBV30 and TRBJ1-1; D is undetermined. The CDR3 has 13 amino acids. Trimming pared 0 bases from V and 4 bases from J, leaving 9 bases between. The germline V gene encodes CDR1 GTSNPN and CDR2 SVGIG (reference sequence). CDR3 residues: CAWSVPPGTEAFF. CDR3 bases: TGTGCCTGGAGTGTACCTCCGGGCACTGAAGCTTTCTTT.